This T cell receptor beta chain was observed in a study of cytomegalovirus exposure and HLA in healthy donors. Study results and limitations: The likely origin of a cluster of highly shared sequence variants was a sequencing artifact. Later analysis revealed greater clonal expansion in HLA-associated TCR beta chains than in equally common others. For most TCR beta V segments, an earlier analysis put the productive rate at about 90% or about 30% of the time.

PCR amplification relied on 60 Vbeta primers (plus 13 Jbeta primers). Data came from immunoSEQ multiplex PCR; TCRdb stores just in-frame clones and leaves some out. The data contain approximately 150,000 clones, roughly 80% of them seen just once; the ten biggest clones take up about 10%. The CDR3 length is 14 residues. V was pared by 0 bases and J by 6 bases, with 9 bases between. Germline CDR1 is MRHNA and CDR2 is SNTAGT. About this clone itself: Its specificity is not known.

The chain has TRBV6-4 and TRBJ2-1, with a tentative D call TRBD2 (7 bases). Sequences were obtained from PBMCs. The TCR was taken from a man aged 45-65 years in good health and CMV-seropositive. DNA of the CDR3: TGTGCCAGCAGTGACTCGGGAGGGGGCAATGAGCAGTTCTTC. Protein: CASSDSGGGNEQFF.